This T cell receptor (beta chain) was sequenced in a study of shared clonotypes between healthy human individuals. Study-wide results and caveats: Some naive CD4 clonotypes, about 5.5%, turned up in common across several donors. In the sorted subsets, rarefaction showed sequencing was incomplete despite large depth. Generation probability values for non-shared clonotypes were lower than those for clonotypes shared by all four donors.

Repertoires were generated with immunoSEQ multiplex PCR, while TCRdb's copy carries only in-frame clones and drops some. The sample has some 2.1 million clones, roughly 93% seen once. Comments on this clone: The target antigen is unknown.

Positively selected for CCR7, the CD45RO-negative cells used as naive CD8 cells excluded terminally differentiated effector memory CD45RA+ cells. The study drew its donors from healthy HIV-negative adults without recent acute infections or vaccinations. Losses at the gene ends were 0 bases for V and 1 base for J; bases not matched to a gene: 5. Germline lookup yields CDR1 SGDLS and CDR2 YYNGEE. The CDR3 loop spans 17 amino acids. Sequencing input: naive CD8+ T cells from PBMCs. This clonotype originated in a man between 18 and 35 years old in good health. Some clones in this sample may be carry-over from other donors' samples. This rearrangement joins TRBV9 to TRBJ2-2; 8 bases match TRBD1. The CDR3, as DNA: TGTGCCAGCAGCGTAGGACAGGGGATTCGGAACACCGGGGAGCTGTTTTTT. This sequence encodes CASSVGQGIRNTGELFF.